The 10 T cell receptor beta chains below all came from one sample that was sequenced in a study of T cell responses to AZD1222 COVID-19 vaccine. Produced via immunoSEQ multiplex PCR; TCRdb's table is partial and in-frame only. The sample carries about 29,000 clones, roughly 92% recorded once. The sequenced sample was peripheral blood, obtained on day 0 of AZD1222 vaccination. The receptors come from an adult in good health.

The CDR3 here is CASSLGSSNQPQHF. For the CDR3, the DNA is TGTGCCAGCAGCTTAGGCAGTAGCAATCAGCCCCAGCATTTT. The rearrangement joins TRBV11-2 to TRBJ1-5; D not certain. The V gene's germline CDR1 is SGHAT and CDR2 FQNNGV. V was clipped by 1 base and J by 0 bases, with 4 bases between them. The length of the CDR3 is 14 residues.

This chain links TRBV3-1 (or the pseudogene TRBV3-2) with TRBJ1-1; weak D call: TRBD1 (5 bases). The CDR3 extends over 15 amino acids. V was clipped by 6 bases and J by 1 base, with 15 bases between them. Germline CDR1 reads LGHDT; CDR2 reads YNNKEL (reference sequence). The CDR3 protein is CASRQQRGPNTEAFF. The CDR3 DNA follows: TGTGCCAGCAGGCAACAGCGGGGCCCGAACACTGAAGCTTTCTTT.

The chain carries TRBV6-2 or TRBV6-3 and TRBJ2-7; D is ambiguous. V was pared by 0 bases and J by 5 bases, with 5 bases between. Germline lookup yields CDR1 MNHEY and CDR2 SVGEGT. The CDR3 loop spans 12 amino acids. CDR3 protein: CASSYSRDEQYF. CDR3 DNA: TGTGCCAGCAGTTACTCCCGGGACGAGCAGTACTTC.

The gene calls are TRBV5-1 and TRBJ1-4, with D maybe TRBD1 (5 bases). Trimming cost V 0 bases and J 3 bases, with 12 bases left between them. This CDR3 region has 16 residues. Germline CDR1 reads SGHRS; CDR2 reads YFSETQ. The CDR3 DNA reads as TGCGCCAGCAGCTTGGCGGGGAGGGACCCTAATGAAAAACTGTTTTTT. This gives the protein CASSLAGRDPNEKLFF. The entire variable domain, with the rest obtained from reference TRBV5-1 and TRBJ1-4, is as follows: KAGVTQTPRYLIKTRGQQVTLSCSPISGHRSVSWYQQTPGQGLQFLFEYFSETQRNKGNFPGRFSGRQFSNSRSEMNVSTLELGDSALYLCASSLAGRDPNEKLFFGSGTQLSVL.

The chain links TRBV5-1 to TRBJ1-6; no firm D call. This CDR3 spans 15 amino acids. The germline V gene has CDR1 SGHRS and CDR2 YFSETQ. With 0 bases removed from V and 9 bases from J, the gap between germline ends came to 13 bases. For the CDR3, the DNA is TGCGCCAGCAGCTTGGGTGTTGGTAAGAGTTCACCCCTCCACTTT. It encodes CASSLGVGKSSPLHF.

This chain uses TRBV28 with TRBJ1-2; TRBD1 matches 10 bases. The CDR3 has 15 residues. Losses at the gene ends were 5 bases for V and 4 bases for J; bases not matched to a gene: 7. Germline CDR1 and CDR2: MDHEN and SYDVKM. This CDR3 reads CASSLGTGELYGYTF. The CDR3 DNA follows: TGTGCCAGCAGTCTCGGGACAGGGGAACTCTATGGCTACACCTTC.

The V and J genes are TRBV7-2 and TRBJ2-1; TRBD2 matches at 8 bases. Germline CDR1 and CDR2: SGHTA and FQGNSA. CDR3 length: 14 amino acids. J gave up 7 bases and V 3 bases, and 5 bases lay outside the gene matches. CDR3 nucleotides: TGTGCCAGCAGCTTGGCGGGAGGTCGGAATGAGCAGTTCTTC. As protein: CASSLAGGRNEQFF. Looking up the rest from reference TRBV7-2 and TRBJ2-1 gives the full variable domain: GAGVSQSPSNKVTEKGKDVELRCDPISGHTALYWYRQSLGQGLEFLIYFQGNSAPDKSGLPSDRFSAERTGGSVSTLTIQRTQQEDSAVYLCASSLAGGRNEQFFGPGTRLTVL.

This chain joins TRBV11-3 and TRBJ2-7; weak D call: TRBD1 (6 bases). Germline lookup yields CDR1 SGHNT and CDR2 YENEEA. There are 14 residues in the CDR3. V dropped 2 bases and J dropped 2 bases, with 10 bases sitting between them. The CDR3 sequence: CASSLKQGPYEQYF. The CDR3 bases are TGTGCCAGCAGCTTAAAACAGGGACCCTACGAGCAGTACTTC.

The V gene is TRBV5-6, the J gene TRBJ2-6; a possible D gene is TRBD1 (6 bases). V lost 2 bases, J lost 4 bases, and 10 bases lay in between. The CDR3 has 15 residues. Germline V CDR1 and CDR2: SGHDT, YYEEEE. CDR3 in DNA: TGTGCCAGCAGCTTAGGGGGTCCCGGGGCCAACGTCCTGACTTTC. Its protein product is CASSLGGPGANVLTF.

The rearrangement links TRBV12-3 or TRBV12-4 to TRBJ1-5; no clear D gene. V was clipped by 8 bases and J by 0 bases, with 8 bases between them. The CDR3 sequence is 13 residues long. CDR3 loop: CASGGCSNQPQHF. CDR3 DNA sequence: TGTGCCAGCGGCGGTTGTAGCAATCAGCCCCAGCATTTT.